This TCR beta chain comes out of a study of blood T cells in healthy people across ages. Study-level findings and limits: The CMV status of each donor remained undetermined, and this could have confounded shifts in expanded clonotypes. Aged donors had fewer naive CD4+ cells and lower diversity than long-lived donors. Older age went with lower TCR beta diversity per million T cells, in a roughly linear way. Investigators viewed diversity estimates from one million T cells as underestimates, the study reported.

Note on this clonotype: Its antigen is not identified.

Primed by a sample-barcoded 5' primer and a J-beta primer mix, a second PCR proceeded for about 7 to 11 cycles. Each CDR3 protein gets one entry after TCRdb re-called the 5' RACE reads with MiXCR. The data show 1.5 million or so distinct CDR3 sequences, about 40% seen once. Germline CDR1 reads DFQATT; CDR2 reads SNEGSKA (reference sequence). CDR3 length: 12 amino acids. V was pared by 3 bases and J by 0 bases, with 3 bases between. Sample: blood. This sequence originates from a young woman in good health. The rearrangement joins TRBV20-1 to TRBJ1-3; no reliable D call. CDR3 in amino acids: CSARSSGNTIYF. The CDR3 DNA sequence: TGCAGTGCTAGGAGCTCTGGAAACACCATATATTTT.